A selection of T cell receptor beta chains follows, all from one sample in a study of shared clonotypes between healthy human individuals. Libraries were prepared by immunoSEQ multiplex PCR; TCRdb keeps only in-frame clonotypes and omits some of them. Among roughly 2.2 million clones listed, 80% to 95% were seen once. Sequencing was performed on naive CD4+ T cells from PBMCs. The receptors derive from a man between 18 and 29 years old in good health. Some clones in this sample may be carry-over from other donors' samples. CDR3s include the opening cysteine and the closing phenylalanine or tryptophan. Fields, in order: D gene, V gene, J gene, CDR3 DNA, CDR3 protein. The D gene is left open where the match is weak.

D gene: NA
V gene: TRBV9
J gene: TRBJ1-5
CDR3 DNA: TGTGCCAGCAGCGTAGGAGGGATCGGTCAGCCCCAGCATTTT
CDR3 protein: CASSVGGIGQPQHF

D gene: NA
V gene: TRBV28
J gene: TRBJ2-2
CDR3 DNA: TGTGCCAGCAGATGGGGCGGGGAGCTGTTTTTT
CDR3 protein: CASRWGGELFF

D gene: NA
V gene: TRBV18
J gene: TRBJ1-3
CDR3 DNA: TGTGCCAGCTCACCACCTAGCCGGGCAGGAAACACCATATATTTT
CDR3 protein: CASSPPSRAGNTIYF

D gene: TRBD1
V gene: TRBV4-2
J gene: TRBJ1-1
CDR3 DNA: TGTGCCAGCAGCCCCCATCGGGACAGGGGCACTGAAGCTTTCTTT
CDR3 protein: CASSPHRDRGTEAFF

D gene: TRBD1
V gene: TRBV28
J gene: TRBJ2-5
CDR3 DNA: TGTGCCCACCGGGACAGCCTTAAAGAGACCCAGTACTTC
CDR3 protein: CAHRDSLKETQYF

D gene: NA
V gene: TRBV11-3
J gene: TRBJ2-2
CDR3 DNA: TGTGCCAGCAGCCCCCGAGGGGCAGTAGCAGGGAGAAGGGGCACCGGGGAGCTGTTTTTT
CDR3 protein: CASSPRGAVAGRRGTGELFF

D gene: NA
V gene: TRBV19
J gene: TRBJ2-3
CDR3 DNA: TGTGCCAGTAGTATAGCCCCATCGGGGAGGGATACGCAGTATTTT
CDR3 protein: CASSIAPSGRDTQYF

D gene: NA
V gene: TRBV5-1
J gene: TRBJ1-4
CDR3 DNA: TGCGCCAGCAGCCCAGGGTGGCGAGAAAAACTGTTTTTT
CDR3 protein: CASSPGWREKLFF

D gene: NA
V gene: TRBV7-9
J gene: TRBJ2-1
CDR3 DNA: TGTGCCAGCAGCTTACGAGCTTGGTCGGAATACAATGAGCAGTTCTTC
CDR3 protein: CASSLRAWSEYNEQFF

D gene: TRBD1
V gene: TRBV2
J gene: TRBJ2-7
CDR3 DNA: TGTGCCAGCAGTTACGCGGGACAGGGGAGCGAGCAGTACTTC
CDR3 protein: CASSYAGQGSEQYF

D gene: NA
V gene: TRBV28
J gene: TRBJ1-5
CDR3 DNA: TGTGCCAGCAGTCCCACTCGGGGACGCAATCAGCCCCAGCATTTT
CDR3 protein: CASSPTRGRNQPQHF

D gene: NA
V gene: TRBV28
J gene: TRBJ2-7
CDR3 DNA: TGTGCCAGCAAACCGGCGGGTTTTTACGAGCAGTACTTC
CDR3 protein: CASKPAGFYEQYF

D gene: NA
V gene: TRBV25-1
J gene: TRBJ2-7
CDR3 DNA: TGTGCCAGCAGTGAATTTTTAGGGGGTAGCTCCTACGAGCAGTACTTC
CDR3 protein: CASSEFLGGSSYEQYF

D gene: NA
V gene: TRBV5-1
J gene: TRBJ1-2
CDR3 DNA: TGCGCCAGCAGCTCCAACCGGGGGGAATGGGATGGCTACACCTTC
CDR3 protein: CASSSNRGEWDGYTF

D gene: TRBD2
V gene: TRBV14
J gene: TRBJ2-5
CDR3 DNA: TGTGCCAGCAGCCAAGGACTAGCGGGAGGGCCCAGGGAGACCCAGTACTTC
CDR3 protein: CASSQGLAGGPRETQYF

D gene: TRBD1
V gene: TRBV19
J gene: TRBJ1-2
CDR3 DNA: TGTGCCAGTAGCCTACCCGGGACAGGGGGCTATGGCTACACCTTC
CDR3 protein: CASSLPGTGGYGYTF

D gene: TRBD2
V gene: TRBV18
J gene: TRBJ2-3
CDR3 DNA: TGTGCCAGCTCATCCCAACTAGCGGGAGGACCCTTCGAACAGTATTTT
CDR3 protein: CASSSQLAGGPFEQYF

D gene: TRBD2
V gene: TRBV7-2
J gene: TRBJ2-3
CDR3 DNA: TGTGCCAGCAGCTTACGGCTAGCGGGAGTCACAGATACGCAGTATTTT
CDR3 protein: CASSLRLAGVTDTQYF

D gene: TRBD1
V gene: TRBV6-6
J gene: TRBJ1-5
CDR3 DNA: TGTGCCAGCAGACGGACAGGGGATAGCAATCAGCCCCAGCATTTT
CDR3 protein: CASRRTGDSNQPQHF

D gene: NA
V gene: TRBV27
J gene: TRBJ1-4
CDR3 DNA: TGTGCCAGCAGTTTCCATAATGAAAAACTGTTTTTT
CDR3 protein: CASSFHNEKLFF

D gene: NA
V gene: TRBV6-1
J gene: TRBJ2-1
CDR3 DNA: TGTGCCAGCAGTAGGACGGACTACAATGAGCAGTTCTTC
CDR3 protein: CASSRTDYNEQFF

D gene: NA
V gene: TRBV6-1
J gene: TRBJ2-7
CDR3 DNA: TGTGCCAGCAGTGAAGCTCGGCTCCCGACCTACGAGCAGTACTTC
CDR3 protein: CASSEARLPTYEQYF

D gene: NA
V gene: TRBV7-8
J gene: TRBJ1-2
CDR3 DNA: TGTGCCAGCAGCTTAAGTGGACAGTATGGCTACACCTTC
CDR3 protein: CASSLSGQYGYTF

D gene: NA
V gene: TRBV2
J gene: TRBJ2-7
CDR3 DNA: TGTGCCAGCAGTGAATCTAGAACCAGAGGCGAGCAGTACTTC
CDR3 protein: CASSESRTRGEQYF

D gene: NA
V gene: TRBV7-7
J gene: TRBJ2-1
CDR3 DNA: TGTGCCAGCAGCCCCGCGCCCGGGCAGGACAGAAATGAGCAGTTCTTC
CDR3 protein: CASSPAPGQDRNEQFF

D gene: NA
V gene: TRBV5-1
J gene: TRBJ2-7
CDR3 DNA: TGCGCCAGCAGCTTGAGGGGCTCCCCCTACGAGCAGTACTTC
CDR3 protein: CASSLRGSPYEQYF

D gene: TRBD1
V gene: TRBV5-6
J gene: TRBJ1-1
CDR3 DNA: TGTGCCAGCAGCAAGAACAGGGGACTTGGCCCTGAAGCTTTCTTT
CDR3 protein: CASSKNRGLGPEAFF

D gene: NA
V gene: TRBV19
J gene: TRBJ1-5
CDR3 DNA: TGTGCCAGTAGTATGTCAACCAGGGGATTCAATCAGCCCCAGCATTTT
CDR3 protein: CASSMSTRGFNQPQHF

D gene: NA
V gene: TRBV29-1
J gene: TRBJ2-7
CDR3 DNA: TGCAGCGTCGGAGATTACGAGCAGTACTTC
CDR3 protein: CSVGDYEQYF

D gene: NA
V gene: TRBV9
J gene: TRBJ2-1
CDR3 DNA: TGTGCCAGCAGCGTAGACCCCGGCGCCTACAATGAGCAGTTCTTC
CDR3 protein: CASSVDPGAYNEQFF